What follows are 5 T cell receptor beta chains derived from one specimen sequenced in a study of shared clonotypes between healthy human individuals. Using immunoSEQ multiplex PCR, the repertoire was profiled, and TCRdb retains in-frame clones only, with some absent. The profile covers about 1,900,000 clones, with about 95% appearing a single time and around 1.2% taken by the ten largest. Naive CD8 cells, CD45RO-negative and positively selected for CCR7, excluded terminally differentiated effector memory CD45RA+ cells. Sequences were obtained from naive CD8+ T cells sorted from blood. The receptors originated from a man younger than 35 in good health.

CDR3 sequence reads: CASSLRLGYEQYF. The CDR3 nucleotides read TGCGCCAGCAGCCTACGATTGGGGTACGAGCAGTACTTC. V is TRBV4-1 and J is TRBJ2-7; the D is unclear. V lost 4 bases and J 4 bases, leaving 11 bases between the germline ends. Germline loops: CDR1 MGHRA, CDR2 YSYEKL. CDR3 length equals 13 residues.

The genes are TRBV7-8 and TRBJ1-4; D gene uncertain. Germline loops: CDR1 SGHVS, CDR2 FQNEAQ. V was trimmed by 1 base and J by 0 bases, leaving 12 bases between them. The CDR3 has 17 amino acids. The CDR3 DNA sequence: TGTGCCAGCAGCTTAGACCCAGAACAGACAACTAATGAAAAACTGTTTTTT. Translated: CASSLDPEQTTNEKLFF.

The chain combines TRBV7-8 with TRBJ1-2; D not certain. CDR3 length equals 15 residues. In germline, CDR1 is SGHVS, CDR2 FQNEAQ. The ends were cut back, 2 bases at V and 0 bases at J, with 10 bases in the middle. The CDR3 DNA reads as TGTGCCAGCAGCTTATACAGATTTCCTAACTATGGCTACACCTTC. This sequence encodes CASSLYRFPNYGYTF.

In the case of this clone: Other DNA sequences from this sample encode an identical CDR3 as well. The CDR3 region is CASSSLETQYF. The CDR3 DNA sequence: TGTGCCAGCAGCTCACTAGAGACCCAGTACTTC. This chain joins TRBV11-2 and TRBJ2-5; D is unclear. V lost 4 bases and J 4 bases, leaving 4 bases between the germline ends. CDR1 is SGHAT, CDR2 FQNNGV, per germline. CDR3 length: 11 amino acids.

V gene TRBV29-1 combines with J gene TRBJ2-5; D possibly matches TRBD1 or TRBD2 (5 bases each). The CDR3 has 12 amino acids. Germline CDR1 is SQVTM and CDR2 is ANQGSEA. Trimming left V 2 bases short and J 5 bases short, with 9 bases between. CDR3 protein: CSVEWGTETQYF. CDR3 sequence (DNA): TGCAGCGTTGAATGGGGGACGGAGACCCAGTACTTC.